The following is a T cell receptor (beta chain) sequence with its context. No antigen is known for it. For CDR1 and CDR2, the germline V gene lists SGDLS and YYNGEE. The CDR3 starts with the cysteine, ends with the phenylalanine, and has 14 residues. The protein alone is recorded here. This record belongs to a study of T cells expressing NK-cell markers (dated by TCRdb to about 2020). For the study in its entirety: TCR beta-chain repertoires were profiled in sorted CD3+CD56+NKG2C+, CD3+CD56+NKG2C- and CD3+CD56-NKG2C+ T-cell subsets from eight donors. Of the eight sequenced donors, seven were found to be HCMV-seropositive and one was found to be HCMV-seronegative. The eight sequenced donors were randomly selected healthy volunteers, three men and five women. Illumina HiSeq 2000/2500, MiSeq or NextSeq was used to sequence libraries as 2 x 150 bp reads.

Here is what the overall study found, with its caveats: Whether the expanded NKG2C-expressing T cell clones were specific for HCMV antigens was left unclear. Those dominant clonotypes were again the most abundant among CD3+CD56-NKG2C+ cells in a handful of donors, at about 28.3-60.1%. In several donors, the dominant CD3+CD56+NKG2C+ clonotypes ranked among the top 10 CD8+ clonotypes, making up about 1.0-7.5% of CD8+ T cells.

Sequencing used an Illumina HiSeq 2000. 5'RACE template switching, by which a universal primer site and unique molecular identifiers were added, was used to make TCR beta cDNA libraries. cDNA synthesis was primed from the TCR beta constant segment, followed by two successive PCR amplification steps. In the original analysis: MIGEC was used to demultiplex reads and group the reads by UMI, and MiTCR was used to assemble and quantify clonotypes. To exclude erroneous sequences, only TCR cDNA sequences supported by at least two reads were retained. The tcR package was used for downstream repertoire analysis, and clonotypes were matched across fractions by CDR3 nucleotide sequence plus V segment. VDJmatch was used to annotate antigen specificity against VDJdb, with one amino acid substitution in CDR3 allowed. Through TCRdb reprocessing, the reads give one entry per CDR3 protein sequence; DNA is omitted. TCRdb, not the original authors, processed these V and J calls. For this sample, the table gives about 390,000 distinct CDR3 sequences. The ten top clones hold about 10% of the sample.

A commercial ELISA kit detecting HCMV-specific IgG in serum was used to determine HCMV serostatus. Ficoll density gradient centrifugation was used to isolate peripheral blood mononuclear cells from blood. The receptor comes from a woman between 45 and 65 years old in good health. Donor details come from another sample of the same person, matched by shared clones. The sequenced sample was blood T cells: a sorted CD56 or NKG2C T cell subset, CD4+ or CD8+ T cells, or bulk PBMC T cells (not recorded which). The receptor chain draws on TRBV9 and TRBJ2-7; TCRdb selects TRBD1, and the lack of DNA leaves this call unchecked. The CDR3 corresponds to CASSASQVGGEQYF. With all but the CDR3 taken from the reference TRBV9 and TRBJ2-7 genes, the full variable domain is: DSGVTQTPKHLITATGQRVTLRCSPRSGDLSVYWYQQSLDQGLQFLIQYYNGEERAKGNILERFSAQQFPDLHSELNLSSLELGDSALYFCASSASQVGGEQYFGPGTRLTVT.